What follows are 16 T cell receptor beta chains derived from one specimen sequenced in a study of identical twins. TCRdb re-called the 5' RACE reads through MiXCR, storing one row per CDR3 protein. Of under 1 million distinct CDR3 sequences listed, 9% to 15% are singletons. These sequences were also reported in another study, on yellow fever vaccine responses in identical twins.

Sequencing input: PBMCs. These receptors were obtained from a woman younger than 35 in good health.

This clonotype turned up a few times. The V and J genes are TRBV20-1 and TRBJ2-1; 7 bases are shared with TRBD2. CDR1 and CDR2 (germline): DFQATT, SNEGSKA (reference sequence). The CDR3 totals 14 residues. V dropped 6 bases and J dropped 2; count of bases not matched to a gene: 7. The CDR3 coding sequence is TGCAGTGCGCGGACTAGACAACCCTACAATGAGCAGTTCTTC. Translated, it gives CSARTRQPYNEQFF.

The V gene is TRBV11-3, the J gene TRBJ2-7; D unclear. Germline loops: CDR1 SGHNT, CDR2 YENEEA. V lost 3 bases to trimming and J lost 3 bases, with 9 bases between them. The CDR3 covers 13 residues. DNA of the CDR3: TGTGCCAGCAGCTTTAGAGAATACTACGAGCAGTACTTC. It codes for CASSFREYYEQYF.

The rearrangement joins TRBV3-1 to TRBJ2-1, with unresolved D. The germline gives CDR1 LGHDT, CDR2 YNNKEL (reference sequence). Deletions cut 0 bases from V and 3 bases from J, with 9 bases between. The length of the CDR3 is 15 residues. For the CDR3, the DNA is TGTGCCAGCAGCCAAGATATTGGGCTCTACAATGAGCAGTTCTTC. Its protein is CASSQDIGLYNEQFF.

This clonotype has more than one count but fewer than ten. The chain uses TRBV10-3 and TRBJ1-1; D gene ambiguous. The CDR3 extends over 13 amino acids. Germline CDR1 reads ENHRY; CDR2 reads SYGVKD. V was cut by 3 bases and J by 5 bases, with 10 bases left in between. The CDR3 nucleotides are TGTGCCATCAGTGACCCACCGGGGACTGAAGCTTTCTTT. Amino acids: CAISDPPGTEAFF.

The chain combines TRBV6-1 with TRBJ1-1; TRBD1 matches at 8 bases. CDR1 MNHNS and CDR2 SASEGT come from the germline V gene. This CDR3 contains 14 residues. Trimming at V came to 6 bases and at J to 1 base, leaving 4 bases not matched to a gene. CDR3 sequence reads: CASRTGQANTEAFF. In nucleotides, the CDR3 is TGTGCCAGCAGGACGGGACAGGCGAACACTGAAGCTTTCTTT.

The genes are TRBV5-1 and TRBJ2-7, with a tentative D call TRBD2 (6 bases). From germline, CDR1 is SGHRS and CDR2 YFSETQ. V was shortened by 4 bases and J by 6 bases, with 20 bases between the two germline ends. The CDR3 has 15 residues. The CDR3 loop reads CASSPTVGEAREQYV. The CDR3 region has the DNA TGCGCCAGCAGCCCTACCGTAGGGGAGGCTCGCGAGCAGTACGTC.

Here the CDR3 reads CACPGVLGNTGELFF. The CDR3 DNA is TGTGCCTGCCCTGGGGTATTAGGGAACACCGGGGAGCTGTTTTTT. The chain has TRBV7-8 and TRBJ2-2; D is unresolved. This CDR3 is 15 amino acids long. Germline CDR1 reads SGHVS; CDR2 reads FQNEAQ. V was cut by 11 bases and J by 1 base, with 17 bases left in between.

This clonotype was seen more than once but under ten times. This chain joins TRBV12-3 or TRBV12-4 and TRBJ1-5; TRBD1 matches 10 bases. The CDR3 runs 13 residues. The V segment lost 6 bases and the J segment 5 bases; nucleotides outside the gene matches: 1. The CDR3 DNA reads TGTGCCAGCAGAGGGACAGGGGATCAGCCCCAGCATTTT. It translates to CASRGTGDQPQHF.

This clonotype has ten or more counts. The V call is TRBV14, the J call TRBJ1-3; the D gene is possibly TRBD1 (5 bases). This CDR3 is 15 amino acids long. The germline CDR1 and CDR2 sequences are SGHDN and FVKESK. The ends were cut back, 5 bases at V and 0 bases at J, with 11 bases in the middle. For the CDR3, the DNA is TGTGCCAGCAGCTTGGGGCCGAGCTCTGGAAACACCATATATTTT. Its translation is CASSLGPSSGNTIYF.

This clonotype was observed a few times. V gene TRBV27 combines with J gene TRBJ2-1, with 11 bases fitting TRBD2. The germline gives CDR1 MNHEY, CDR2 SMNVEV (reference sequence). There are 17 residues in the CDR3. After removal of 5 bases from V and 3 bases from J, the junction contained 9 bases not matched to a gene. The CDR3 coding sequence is TGTGCCAGCAGTAGCTACTCCGGGACTAGCGGCTACAATGAGCAGTTCTTC. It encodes CASSSYSGTSGYNEQFF.

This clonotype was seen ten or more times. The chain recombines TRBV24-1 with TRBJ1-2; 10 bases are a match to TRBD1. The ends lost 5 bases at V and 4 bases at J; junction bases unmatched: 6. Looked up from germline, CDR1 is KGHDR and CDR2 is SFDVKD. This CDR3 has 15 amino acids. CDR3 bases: TGTGCCACCAGTGGAGGACAGGGGGGAAGCTATGGCTACACCTTC. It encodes CATSGGQGGSYGYTF.

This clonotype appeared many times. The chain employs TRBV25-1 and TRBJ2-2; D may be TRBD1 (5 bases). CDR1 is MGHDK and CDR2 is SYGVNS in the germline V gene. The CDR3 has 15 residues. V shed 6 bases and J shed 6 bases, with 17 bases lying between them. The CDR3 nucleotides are TGTGCCAGCAGACCCCCCAGGGTTGGGTCCGGGGAGCTGTTTTTT. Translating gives CASRPPRVGSGELFF.

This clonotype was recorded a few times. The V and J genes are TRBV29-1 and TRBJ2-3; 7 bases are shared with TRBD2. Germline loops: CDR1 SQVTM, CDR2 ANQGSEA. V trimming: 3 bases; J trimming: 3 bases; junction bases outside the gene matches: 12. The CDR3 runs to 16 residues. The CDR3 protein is CSVDLMLAGVTDTQYF. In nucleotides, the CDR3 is TGCAGCGTTGACCTAATGTTGGCGGGAGTAACAGATACGCAGTATTTT.

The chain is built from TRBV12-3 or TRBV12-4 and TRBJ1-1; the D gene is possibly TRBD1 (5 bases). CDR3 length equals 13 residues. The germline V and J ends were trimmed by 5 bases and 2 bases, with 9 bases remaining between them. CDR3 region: CASSGWDNTEAFF. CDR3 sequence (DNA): TGTGCCAGCAGTGGATGGGACAACACTGAAGCTTTCTTT.

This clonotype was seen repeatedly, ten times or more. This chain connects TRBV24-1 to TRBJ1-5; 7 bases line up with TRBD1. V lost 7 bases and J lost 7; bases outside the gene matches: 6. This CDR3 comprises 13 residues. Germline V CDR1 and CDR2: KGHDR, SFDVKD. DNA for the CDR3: TGTGCCACCAGCGACAGGGTTGGGCAGCCCCAGCATTTT. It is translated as CATSDRVGQPQHF.

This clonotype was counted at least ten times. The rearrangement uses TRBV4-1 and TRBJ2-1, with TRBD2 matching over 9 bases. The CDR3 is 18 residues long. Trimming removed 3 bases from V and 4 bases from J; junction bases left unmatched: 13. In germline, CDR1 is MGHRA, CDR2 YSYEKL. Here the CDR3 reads CASSHREGRLADYNEQFF. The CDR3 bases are TGCGCCAGCAGCCACCGAGAGGGTAGACTAGCGGATTACAATGAGCAGTTCTTC.